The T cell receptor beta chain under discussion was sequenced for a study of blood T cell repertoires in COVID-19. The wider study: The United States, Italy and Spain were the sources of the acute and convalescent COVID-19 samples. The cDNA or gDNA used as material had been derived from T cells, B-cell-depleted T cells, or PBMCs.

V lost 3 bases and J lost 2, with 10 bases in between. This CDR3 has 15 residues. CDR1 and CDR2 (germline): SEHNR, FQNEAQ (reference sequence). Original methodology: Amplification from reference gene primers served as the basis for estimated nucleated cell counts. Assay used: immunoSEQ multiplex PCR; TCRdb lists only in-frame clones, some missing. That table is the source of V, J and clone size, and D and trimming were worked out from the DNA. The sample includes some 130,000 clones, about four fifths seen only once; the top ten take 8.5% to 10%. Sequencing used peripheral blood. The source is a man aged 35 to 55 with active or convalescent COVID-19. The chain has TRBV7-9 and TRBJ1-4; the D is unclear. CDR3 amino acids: CASSFWSETNEKLFF. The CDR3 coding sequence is TGTGCCAGCAGCTTTTGGAGTGAGACTAATGAAAAACTGTTTTTT.